Listed here are 8 T cell receptor beta chains from one sample, sequenced in a study of cytomegalovirus exposure and HLA in healthy donors. The PCR employed 60 Vbeta primers together with 13 Jbeta primers. Sequencing used immunoSEQ multiplex PCR; TCRdb keeps in-frame clones, though not all of them. The data show 180,000 or so clones, with around 76% seen just once and approximately 1.5% held by the top ten. Sequencing was carried out using PBMCs. The source is a man aged 35 to 55 in good health and CMV-seronegative.

The chain joins TRBV20-1 to TRBJ2-3, with D tentatively TRBD1 (5 bases). V was cut by 3 bases and J by 6 bases, with 7 bases left in between. The germline V gene has CDR1 DFQATT and CDR2 SNEGSKA (reference sequence). The CDR3 is 11 residues long. This CDR3 reads CSASKGDTQYF. The CDR3 DNA follows: TGCAGTGCTAGTAAGGGGGATACGCAGTATTTT.

The chain employs TRBV7-2 and TRBJ1-4; D not resolved. Trimming stripped 5 bases from V and 4 bases from J, with 2 bases between. CDR1 is SGHTA, CDR2 FQGNSA, per germline. The CDR3 sequence is 11 residues long. In nucleotides, the CDR3 is TGTGCCAGCAGCCGTAATGAAAAACTGTTTTTT. This encodes CASSRNEKLFF.

The chain combines TRBV6-6 with TRBJ2-2, with 11 bases lining up with TRBD2. The CDR3 is 16 residues long. CDR1 and CDR2 from the germline V gene are MNHNY and SVGAGI (reference sequence). The trim removed 0 bases at V and 6 bases at J, leaving 3 bases unmatched. The CDR3 is CASSYSRTSGPGELFF. CDR3 nucleotides: TGTGCCAGCAGTTACTCCCGGACTAGCGGGCCCGGGGAGCTGTTTTTT.

Details on this clone: Relative to the germline gene, one junction end is altered; a read error may explain this. J is TRBJ2-5 and V is TRBV7-7, with 8 nucleotides matching TRBD2. This CDR3 contains 17 residues. Germline CDR1 and CDR2: SSHAT and FNYEAQ (reference sequence). The CDR3 DNA reads as TGTGCTAGCAGCTTAGCTTTTAGAGCGGGAGCCTCAGAGACCCAGTACTTC. It encodes CASSLAFRAGASETQYF.

This clone was seen once. The chain uses TRBV6-5 and TRBJ1-1, with unresolved D. The CDR3 has 14 residues. V dropped 6 bases and J dropped 4 bases, with 15 bases sitting between them. The germline gives CDR1 MNHEY, CDR2 SVGAGI. CDR3 in amino acids: CASRPMRSTTEAFF. CDR3 bases: TGTGCCAGCAGGCCAATGAGAAGTACCACTGAAGCTTTCTTT.

The chain uses TRBV30 and TRBJ1-1; no definite D call. CDR1 and CDR2 (germline): GTSNPN, SVGIG (reference sequence). This CDR3 is 13 amino acids long. V lost 7 bases, J lost 0 bases, and 12 bases lay in between. CDR3 nucleotide sequence: TGTGCCTCCCAAAAATCCATGAACACTGAAGCTTTCTTT. Its translation is CASQKSMNTEAFF.

The rearrangement links TRBV7-3 to TRBJ2-2, with TRBD2 identical over 7 bases. Germline assignment: CDR1 SGHTA and CDR2 FQGTGA. V was clipped by 1 base and J by 1 base; unmatched bases: 6. This CDR3 is 17 amino acids long. Here the CDR3 DNA reads TGTGCCAGCAGCTTAAGGCCCGCGGGAGAGAACACCGGGGAGCTGTTTTTT. It translates to CASSLRPAGENTGELFF.

V is TRBV4-2 and J is TRBJ2-7; weak D call: TRBD2 (6 bases). Per the germline V gene, CDR1 is LGHNA and CDR2 is YNFKEQ. The V end lost 1 base, the J end lost 0 bases, and 19 bases lay between the germline ends. The CDR3 covers 18 residues. The CDR3 DNA is TGTGCCAGCAGCCAAGTTCCCCGACTAGACAGTAGCTCCTACGAGCAGTACTTC. It specifies CASSQVPRLDSSSYEQYF.